This passage covers 14 T cell receptor beta chains from one sample sequenced in a study of blood T cell repertoires in COVID-19. The assay was immunoSEQ multiplex PCR, and TCRdb's table has in-frame clones only and misses some. The table has 250,000 to 300,000 clones, approximately 82% seen once. Specimen: peripheral blood. The receptors stem from a man older than 75 with acute or convalescent COVID-19.

This clone is a singleton in its sample. The chain recombines TRBV4-1 with TRBJ2-1; 10 bases agree with TRBD2. The V and J ends lost 1 base and 2 bases, in that order; junction bases with no gene match: 2. The germline V gene has CDR1 MGHRA and CDR2 YSYEKL. The CDR3 extends over 16 amino acids. The CDR3 loop reads CASSQGAGGPYNEQFF. The DNA of the CDR3 is TGCGCCAGCAGCCAAGGAGCGGGGGGGCCCTACAATGAGCAGTTCTTC.

V and J are TRBV19 and TRBJ1-4; 9 nucleotides match TRBD1. Germline V lookup: CDR1 LNHDA, CDR2 SQIVND (reference sequence). Germline trimming cut 8 bases from V and 1 base from J; bases unmatched to any gene: 11. CDR3 length equals 17 residues. The CDR3 bases are TGTGCCAGTGGAACAGGGGGCGCTTCCCTAACTAATGAAAAACTGTTTTTT. Encoded protein: CASGTGGASLTNEKLFF.

This clone was seen only once. The chain links TRBV6-5 to TRBJ2-7; TRBD1 agrees at 10 bases. Germline V gene sequence: CDR1 MNHEY, CDR2 SVGAGI. The CDR3 runs to 15 residues. V lost 7 bases, J lost 2 bases, and 8 bases stayed unmatched. CDR3 sequence (DNA): TGTGCCAGCACCTTAGTGGGGACAGGGGCCTACGAGCAGTACTTC. This codes for CASTLVGTGAYEQYF.

V is TRBV5-1 and J is TRBJ2-1, with 11 positions matching TRBD1. This CDR3 has 15 residues. Germline V CDR1 and CDR2: SGHRS, YFSETQ. The J segment lost 6 bases and the V segment lost 3 bases, leaving 5 bases of the junction unmatched. DNA of the CDR3: TGCGCCAGCAGCTCGACCGGGACAGGGGGCAATGAGCAGTTCTTC. Protein product: CASSSTGTGGNEQFF.

This clone was seen a handful of times. The V gene is TRBV11-2, the J gene TRBJ2-1, with TRBD2 matching 13 bases. V shed 2 bases and J 8 bases; nucleotides not matched to a gene: 12. Germline lookup yields CDR1 SGHAT and CDR2 FQNNGV. This CDR3 has 18 residues. CDR3 coding DNA: TGTGCCAGCAGCTTAAGGTCTCGCGGACTAGCGGGAGTAGATGAGCAGTTCTTC. Residues: CASSLRSRGLAGVDEQFF.

V is TRBV10-3 and J is TRBJ1-1; 7 bases fit TRBD1. The trim removed 6 bases at V and 4 bases at J, leaving 8 bases unmatched. The CDR3 loop spans 14 amino acids. Germline V gene sequence: CDR1 ENHRY, CDR2 SYGVKD. The CDR3 nucleotides read TGTGCCATCAGGGAACAGGGGCAGGGCACTGAAGCTTTCTTT. Amino acids: CAIREQGQGTEAFF.

The chain has TRBV7-6 and TRBJ2-5, with 7 bases identical to TRBD1. The CDR3 has 15 residues. The V and J ends lost 1 base and 5 bases, in that order; junction bases with no gene match: 7. Germline V gene lookup returns CDR1 SGHVS and CDR2 FNYEAQ. The CDR3: CASSLDWAGGETQYF. The DNA for the CDR3 is TGTGCCAGCAGCTTAGATTGGGCAGGGGGTGAGACCCAGTACTTC.

The chain links TRBV3-1 (or the pseudogene TRBV3-2) to TRBJ2-2, with D possibly being TRBD2 (5 bases). The V and J ends lost 1 base and 5 bases respectively, with 11 bases between them. This CDR3 has 15 residues. Germline V gives CDR1 LGHDT, CDR2 YNNKEL (reference sequence). The CDR3 reads CASSQGSRGTGELFF. CDR3 bases: TGTGCCAGCAGCCAAGGCAGCCGGGGTACCGGGGAGCTGTTTTTT.

The sample holds one count of this clone. The V gene is TRBV24-1, the J gene TRBJ1-2; 8 bases fit TRBD1. This CDR3 contains 15 residues. Germline loops: CDR1 KGHDR, CDR2 SFDVKD. V lost 3 bases, J lost 6 bases, and 8 bases stayed unmatched. CDR3: CATSDPVSGGNGYTF. CDR3 DNA: TGTGCCACCAGTGATCCCGTCTCAGGGGGCAATGGCTACACCTTC.

The chain links TRBV30 to TRBJ1-1, with D tentatively TRBD1 (5 bases). Germline V CDR1 and CDR2: GTSNPN, SVGIG (reference sequence). CDR3 length equals 12 residues. V was cut by 6 bases and J by 5 bases, with 13 bases left in between. CDR3 coding DNA: TGTGCCTGCACAGGTTTAACAACTGAAGCTTTCTTT. It specifies CACTGLTTEAFF.

The chain links TRBV5-1 to TRBJ2-2; perhaps TRBD1 as D (6 bases). Looked up from germline, CDR1 is SGHRS and CDR2 is YFSETQ. This CDR3 comprises 16 residues. The germline V and J ends were trimmed by 2 bases and 4 bases, with 15 bases remaining between them. DNA of the CDR3: TGCGCCAGCAGCTTCACCCACGAACAGGGCACCGGGGAGCTGTTTTTT. This sequence encodes CASSFTHEQGTGELFF.

The chain combines TRBV5-1 with TRBJ2-1; 9 bases map to TRBD1. The CDR3 is made up of 14 amino acids. J lost 6 bases, V lost 4 bases, and 5 bases had no gene match. Germline V gene lookup returns CDR1 SGHRS and CDR2 YFSETQ. CDR3 coding DNA: TGCGCCAGCAGCCCGCCGGGACAGGGCAATGAGCAGTTCTTC. This sequence encodes CASSPPGQGNEQFF.

The V gene is TRBV14, the J gene TRBJ2-7; a possible D gene is TRBD2 (5 bases). Per the germline V gene, CDR1 is SGHDN and CDR2 is FVKESK. The CDR3 has 15 amino acids. Trimming cost V 5 bases and J 3 bases, with 17 bases left between them. The CDR3 region has the DNA TGTGCCAGCAGCGAGGGTTTAGGAGGTAGCTACGAGCAGTACTTC. Translating gives CASSEGLGGSYEQYF.

This clone was observed once. The rearrangement links TRBV18 to TRBJ2-7; D perhaps matches TRBD1 (6 bases). Trimming stripped 4 bases from V and 2 bases from J, with 12 bases between. This CDR3 spans 14 amino acids. Per germline, CDR1 KGHSH and CDR2 LQKENI. The CDR3 loop is CASSHSDSTYEQYF. Written as DNA, the CDR3 is TGTGCCAGCTCACACTCGGACAGTACCTACGAGCAGTACTTC.